The 22 T cell receptor beta chains below all came from one sample that was sequenced in a study of STAT5B mutations in CD4+ large granular lymphocyte leukemia. Sequenced by immunoSEQ multiplex PCR; TCRdb stores in-frame clones only, minus some. Among about 40,000 clones, 75% to 85% were seen once, and the ten largest hold around 3.3%. The sequencing sample was made of CD4+ T cells from blood buffy coats. The receptors here all came from a human donor in good health.

The chain joins TRBV5-1 to TRBJ2-5, with TRBD1 matching 9 bases. The J call may be incorrect, as the DNA end agrees better with TRBJ2-7. The CDR3 is 14 amino acids. CDR1 is SGHRS and CDR2 is YFSETQ in the germline V gene. CDR3 nucleotide sequence: TGCGCCAGCAGCTCGGGACAGGGCTCCTACGAGCAGTACTTC. Its protein product is CASSSGQGSYEQYF.

This clone was counted once. The chain is built from TRBV30 and TRBJ2-5; TRBD2 is a possible D gene (7 bases). Germline V gene data show CDR1 as GTSNPN and CDR2 as SVGIG (reference sequence). V was clipped by 3 bases and J by 5 bases, with 16 bases between them. The CDR3 is made up of 14 amino acids. This CDR3 is CAWRREGGAETQYF. CDR3 sequence (DNA): TGTGCCTGGAGAAGGGAGGGGGGGGCCGAGACCCAGTACTTC. Variable domain in full (rest from reference TRBV30 and TRBJ2-5): SQTIHQWPATLVQPVGSPLSLECTVEGTSNPNLYWYRQAAGRGLQLLFYSVGIGQISSEVPQNLSASRPQDRQFILSSKKLLLSDSGFYLCAWRREGGAETQYFGPGTRLLVL.

The chain links TRBV7-6 to TRBJ2-7, with 7 bases that match TRBD1. Germline-derived CDR1 and CDR2 are SGHVS and FNYEAQ. The CDR3 spans 14 residues. The V and J ends lost 3 bases and 0 bases, in that order; junction bases with no gene match: 2. The CDR3 nucleotides are TGTGCCAGCAGCTTGACAGGGTACTCCTACGAGCAGTACTTC. Translated, it gives CASSLTGYSYEQYF.

The CDR3 DNA reads as TGTGCCACCTCCCCAGGAGGGGGCAAGAATTCACCCCTCCACTTT. The encoded protein is CATSPGGGKNSPLHF. V gene TRBV28 combines with J gene TRBJ1-6; 7 positions agree with TRBD1. Trimming removed 10 bases from V and 7 bases from J; junction bases left unmatched: 13. Germline CDR1 and CDR2: MDHEN and SYDVKM. The CDR3 covers 15 residues.

This rearrangement joins TRBV11-3 to TRBJ2-7; TRBD2 matches at 7 bases. The CDR3 is 12 residues long. V shed 6 bases, J shed 5 bases, and the junction held 4 bases outside the gene matches. Germline V CDR1 and CDR2: SGHNT, YENEEA. The CDR3 is CASSGRADEQYF. CDR3 nucleotide sequence: TGTGCCAGCAGTGGGAGGGCTGACGAGCAGTACTTC.

The chain carries TRBV19 and TRBJ1-6; D perhaps matches TRBD1 (5 bases). With 1 base removed from V and 10 bases from J, the gap between germline ends came to 14 bases. CDR3 length: 15 amino acids. Germline V gives CDR1 LNHDA, CDR2 SQIVND (reference sequence). CDR3 in DNA: TGTGCCAGTAGTATAGCCGCAGGGCTCAGGTCACCCCTCCACTTT. Encoded protein: CASSIAAGLRSPLHF.

This clone was observed a single time. The V call is TRBV7-9, the J call TRBJ1-1; 7 bases agree with TRBD1. Trimming took 5 bases from V and 1 from J; bases not matched to a gene: 10. The CDR3 length is 16 residues. The V gene's germline CDR1 is SEHNR and CDR2 FQNEAQ (reference sequence). The CDR3 loop is CASSGRQGNPNTEAFF. As DNA, the CDR3 is TGTGCCAGCAGCGGACGACAGGGAAACCCGAACACTGAAGCTTTCTTT.

The rearrangement links TRBV4-3 to TRBJ1-3, with TRBD1 matching over 7 bases. Germline CDR1 and CDR2: LGHNA and YSLEER. The V and J ends lost 4 bases and 8 bases, in that order; junction bases with no gene match: 11. The length of the CDR3 is 15 residues. Here the CDR3 DNA reads TGCGCCAGCAGCCTCCAGACAGGGACGGGGGACACCATATATTTT. This encodes CASSLQTGTGDTIYF.

This rearrangement joins TRBV6-6 to TRBJ2-1; TRBD2 matches 14 bases. Germline V gene lookup returns CDR1 MNHNY and CDR2 SVGAGI (reference sequence). CDR3 size: 14 residues. Germline trimming cut 6 bases from V and 6 bases from J; bases unmatched to any gene: 1. DNA of the CDR3: TGTGCCAGCAGAGGGACTAGCGGGAGCAATGAGCAGTTCTTC. It encodes CASRGTSGSNEQFF.

The rearrangement joins TRBV5-1 to TRBJ1-3, with TRBD1 as a possible D gene (6 bases). The CDR3 totals 16 residues. Germline lookup yields CDR1 SGHRS and CDR2 YFSETQ. V lost 4 bases to trimming and J lost 4 bases, with 18 bases between them. In nucleotides, the CDR3 is TGCGCCAGCAGCGAACAGGGTTCCCGGACCGGAAACACCATATATTTT. Translation: CASSEQGSRTGNTIYF.

V and J are TRBV6-5 and TRBJ1-1, with unresolved D. In germline, CDR1 is MNHEY, CDR2 SVGAGI. This CDR3 contains 15 residues. Trimming stripped 4 bases from V and 2 bases from J, with 14 bases between. This CDR3 reads CASSSGWGLNTEAFF. CDR3 coding DNA: TGTGCCAGCAGTTCTGGGTGGGGATTAAACACTGAAGCTTTCTTT.

The V and J genes are TRBV20-1 and TRBJ1-4, with a possible D match to TRBD1 (6 bases). The CDR3 loop spans 11 amino acids. The germline gives CDR1 DFQATT, CDR2 SNEGSKA (reference sequence). V was clipped by 6 bases and J by 14 bases, with 16 bases between them. The CDR3 DNA reads TGCAGTGCCCCGAAGGGGGAGTGGCTGTTTTTT. Translating gives CSAPKGEWLFF.

This clone was observed a few times. The chain couples TRBV29-1 to TRBJ2-5; D may be TRBD1 (6 bases). Per the germline V gene, CDR1 is SQVTM and CDR2 is ANQGSEA. There are 12 residues in the CDR3. V lost 6 bases and J lost 2, with 10 bases in between. The CDR3, as DNA: TGCAGCGTGGGACAACCTCAAGAGACCCAGTACTTC. Translating gives CSVGQPQETQYF. The entire variable domain, with the rest obtained from reference TRBV29-1 and TRBJ2-5, is as follows: SAVISQKPSRDICQRGTSLTIQCQVDSQVTMMFWYRQQPGQSLTLIATANQGSEATYESGFVIDKFPISRPNLTFSTLTVSNMSPEDSSIYLCSVGQPQETQYFGPGTRLLVL.

This clone was observed once. CDR3 sequence (DNA): TGTGCCAGTAGTTCTCTTTTGGGGGACAGGGGGGCTGATGGGGCCAACGTCCTGACTTTC. This encodes CASSSLLGDRGADGANVLTF. The chain employs TRBV19 and TRBJ2-6, with TRBD1 identical over 11 bases. V lost 5 bases to trimming and J lost 3 bases; unmatched junction nucleotides: 15. From germline, CDR1 is LNHDA and CDR2 SQIVND (reference sequence). The CDR3 runs 20 residues.

The chain uses TRBV13 and TRBJ2-6, with TRBD1 identical over 8 bases. CDR1 and CDR2 (germline): PRHDT, FYEKMQ (reference sequence). The CDR3 covers 15 residues. V was pared by 5 bases and J by 7 bases, with 7 bases of the junction left unmatched. The CDR3 protein is CASSPRTGLANVLTF. As DNA, the CDR3 is TGTGCCAGCAGCCCAAGGACAGGGTTAGCCAACGTCCTGACTTTC.

The V call is TRBV2, the J call TRBJ2-4; tentatively, D is TRBD1 (6 bases). Germline V gene lookup returns CDR1 SNHLY and CDR2 FYNNEI. The CDR3 loop spans 16 amino acids. The V gene lost 6 bases and the J gene lost 14 bases, with 29 bases spanning the gap. The CDR3 here is CASRPELGTPVISKYF. The CDR3 nucleotides are TGTGCCAGCAGACCCGAGTTAGGGACACCCGTTATTAGCAAGTACTTC.

This chain links TRBV19 with TRBJ1-2; D is unresolved. Germline V gene data show CDR1 as LNHDA and CDR2 as SQIVND (reference sequence). CDR3 length equals 14 residues. With 3 bases removed from V and 7 bases from J, the gap between germline ends came to 15 bases. This chain's CDR3 is CASSMRETRGGYTF. Here the CDR3 DNA reads TGTGCCAGTAGTATGCGCGAGACCCGGGGTGGCTACACCTTC.

The chain couples TRBV6-1 to TRBJ2-7; perhaps TRBD2 as D (6 bases). The ends were cut back, 7 bases at V and 5 bases at J, with 15 bases in the middle. The CDR3 is made up of 13 amino acids. Germline lookup yields CDR1 MNHNS and CDR2 SASEGT. The CDR3 DNA reads TGTGCCAGCACACCAGGCGGGGTCCACGAGCAGTACTTC. Amino acids: CASTPGGVHEQYF.

The rearrangement uses TRBV10-1 and TRBJ2-3; tentative D call: TRBD1 (5 bases). This CDR3 has 17 residues. In germline, CDR1 is WNHNN, CDR2 SYGVQD (reference sequence). Trimming removed 5 bases at V and 0 bases at J, with 18 bases between. This CDR3 reads CASSPRDSLSSTDTQYF. CDR3 nucleotide sequence: TGCGCCAGCAGTCCCCGCGACAGTTTATCTAGCACAGATACGCAGTATTTT.

The chain couples TRBV7-9 to TRBJ1-2; D gene ambiguous. In germline, CDR1 is SEHNR, CDR2 FQNEAQ (reference sequence). The V end was cut by 1 base, the J end by 6 bases, with 12 bases between. This CDR3 contains 14 residues. The CDR3 region is CASSLDAAADGYTF. The CDR3 DNA reads as TGTGCCAGCAGCTTAGATGCGGCAGCTGATGGCTACACCTTC.

V is TRBV6-1 and J is TRBJ1-3; 8 nucleotides match TRBD1. Per the germline V gene, CDR1 is MNHNS and CDR2 is SASEGT. This CDR3 has 14 amino acids. Losses at the gene ends were 4 bases for V and 4 bases for J; bases not matched to a gene: 3. CDR3 DNA sequence: TGTGCCAGCAGTGCTTGGACAGGGGGAAACACCATATATTTT. This codes for CASSAWTGGNTIYF.

This chain links TRBV5-6 with TRBJ2-6; the D is unclear. V lost 1 base and J 1 base, leaving 6 bases between the germline ends. The germline V gene encodes CDR1 SGHDT and CDR2 YYEEEE. The CDR3 extends over 15 amino acids. The CDR3 loop reads CASSLFGSGANVLTF. The CDR3, as DNA: TGTGCCAGCAGCTTGTTTGGGTCTGGGGCCAACGTCCTGACTTTC. The entire variable domain, with the rest obtained from reference TRBV5-6 and TRBJ2-6, is as follows: DAGVTQSPTHLIKTRGQQVTLRCSPKSGHDTVSWYQQALGQGPQFIFQYYEEEERQRGNFPDRFSGHQFPNYSSELNVNALLLGDSALYLCASSLFGSGANVLTFGAGSRLTVL.